The 31 T cell receptor beta chains given below trace back to one sample, sequenced in a study of tissue T cells after allogeneic stem cell transplantation. Generated by immunoSEQ multiplex PCR, the TCRdb table keeps only in-frame clones and is missing some. The sample includes about 5,000 clones, 30% to 45% seen only once; the top ten take roughly 24%. Time point defined: mouse harvest day 14 after allogeneic transplant. The graft held 10^6 splenic CD5+ T cells and 10^7 T-cell-depleted bone marrow cells. The sample taken for sequencing was gut tissue. All receptors derive from a female BALB/c mouse given C57BL/6 T cells with graft-versus-host disease after an allogeneic hematopoietic cell transplant.

Judged by abundance, this clone is medium-sized. Gene names denote mouse genes. The read terminates 1 residue before the CDR3 end, so the remaining end is supplied by the germline J gene. The chain employs TRBV12-1 and TRBJ1-4; D unresolved. V was clipped by 0 bases and J by 0 bases, with 4 bases between them. The CDR3 runs 14 residues. Germline values: CDR1 SGHSN, CDR2 HYEKVE. The CDR3 DNA, read in part, is TGTGCCAGCTCTCTCGCAATTTCCAACGAAAGATTATTT. Residues: CASSLAISNERLF. The entire CDR3 sequence reads CASSLAISNERLFF.

As concerns this clone: Gene labels here are mouse ones. The CDR3 end lies 1 residue beyond the end of the read and is filled in from the germline J gene. The V and J genes are TRBV3 and TRBJ2-3; no firm D call. Looked up from germline, CDR1 is SNHLY and CDR2 is FYNGKV (reference sequence). The ends were cut back, 6 bases at V and 0 bases at J, with 4 bases in the middle. This CDR3 has 12 residues. CDR3 residues: CASRDSAETLYF. The covered CDR3 bases are TGTGCCAGCAGGGACAGTGCAGAAACGCTGTAT.

The sample holds a few counts of this clone. Mouse gene names and germline throughout. The read finishes 1 residue shy of the CDR3 end, and the germline J gene is used to complete it. The chain has TRBV26 and TRBJ2-4; 8 nucleotides match TRBD2. The CDR3 totals 14 residues. The junction had 3 bases not matched to a gene; V was cut back by 2 bases and J by 5 bases. Germline lookup yields CDR1 KGHPV and CDR2 FQNQEV (reference sequence). CDR3 DNA (partial): TGTGCCAGCAGTCTGCCCGGGACTGGAAACACCTTGTAC. Translated, it gives CASSLPGTGNTLY. The full CDR3 is CASSLPGTGNTLYF. The full variable domain, in which reference TRBV26 and TRBJ2-4 provide the parts outside the CDR3, is NSKVIQTPRYLVKGQGQKAKMRCIPEKGHPVVFWYQQNKNNEFKFLINFQNQEVLQQIDMTEKRFSAECPSNSPCSLEIQSSEAGDSALYLCASSLPGTGNTLYFGAGTRLSVL.

A word on this clone: Any gene name here is a mouse gene name. The read ends 1 residue shy of where the CDR3 ends; the end is completed using the germline J gene. The J gene is TRBJ1-6, the V gene TRBV26; D unclear. TRBJ1-6 is an ORF, and what it does is uncertain. The CDR3 sequence is 14 residues long. Trimming cost V 6 bases and J 0 bases, with 6 bases left between them. Germline CDR1 KGHPV, CDR2 FQNQEV (reference sequence). The DNA read from the CDR3 is TGTGCCAGCAGCCACAGTTCCTATAATTCGCCCCTCTAC. Protein sequence: CASSHSSYNSPLY. The whole CDR3 is CASSHSSYNSPLYF.

Concerning this clone: Any gene name here is a mouse gene name. The read is 1 residue too short to cover the CDR3 end, so that end is filled in from the germline J gene. V and J are TRBV26 and TRBJ1-4; TRBD1 aligns across 12 bases. The CDR3 loop spans 15 amino acids. The trim removed 4 bases at V and 10 bases at J, leaving 7 bases unmatched. Germline V lookup: CDR1 KGHPV, CDR2 FQNQEV (reference sequence). Partial CDR3 DNA: TGTGCCAGCAGTCCCGGGACAGGGGGCGCAGGAAGATTATTT. It translates to CASSPGTGGAGRLF. The whole CDR3 is CASSPGTGGAGRLFF. The variable domain in full, completed from reference TRBV26 and TRBJ1-4, reads NSKVIQTPRYLVKGQGQKAKMRCIPEKGHPVVFWYQQNKNNEFKFLINFQNQEVLQQIDMTEKRFSAECPSNSPCSLEIQSSEAGDSALYLCASSPGTGGAGRLFFGHGTKLSVL.

This clone is classed as medium-sized. Any gene name here is a mouse gene name. The sequence runs out 1 residue before the end of the CDR3; the remainder is reconstructed from the germline J gene. This chain uses TRBV23 with TRBJ2-2; whether TRBD1, the table's D call, matches the DNA was not checked. The CDR3 contains 15 residues. CDR1 and CDR2 (germline): KGHTA, FQNQQP. This chain's CDR3 is CSSSQFYRNTGQLYF. The covered CDR3 bases are TGCTCCAGCAGTCAATTTTACAGAAACACCGGGCAGCTCTAC. Combining the CDR3 with reference TRBV23 and TRBJ2-2 gives the whole variable domain DAAVTQKPRYLIKMKGQEAEMKCIPEKGHTAVFWYQQKQSKELKFLIYFQNQQPLDQIDMVKERFSAVCPSSSLCSLGIRTCEAEDSALYLCSSSQFYRNTGQLYFGEGSKLTVL.

The sample holds a few counts of this clone. Gene names are the mouse ones. The read ends 1 residue shy of where the CDR3 ends; the end is completed using the germline J gene. V and J are TRBV13-3 and TRBJ2-1, with 10 bases matching TRBD1. Germline V CDR1 and CDR2: NNHDY, SYVADS. The CDR3 consists of 14 residues. Trimming cost V 5 bases and J 7 bases; bases outside gene matches: 6. The CDR3 DNA, read in part, is TGTGCCAGCAGACGGGACAGGGGTGAGGCTGAGCAGTTC. As protein: CASRRDRGEAEQF. The full-length CDR3 reads as CASRRDRGEAEQFF.

To note about this clone: Here the gene names and germline are mouse. Sequencing ends 1 residue short of the CDR3 end; the germline J gene provides the rest. V usage is TRBV12-1 and J usage is TRBJ1-5; tentatively, D is TRBD1 (5 bases). Germline V gene lookup returns CDR1 SGHSN and CDR2 HYEKVE. V was trimmed by 4 bases and J by 9 bases, leaving 18 bases between them. The CDR3 totals 14 residues. CDR3 bases read: TGTGCCAGCTCCCCCGGGACCGGGGCGGGGGCTCCGCTT. It is translated as CASSPGTGAGAPL. Given in full, the CDR3 is CASSPGTGAGAPLF.

Note on this clone: Mouse gene names and germline throughout. The DNA read from the CDR3 is TGTGCCAGCAGTGATGCCGCCAGTTCTGGAAATACGCTCTAT. It specifies CASSDAASSGNTLY. The entire CDR3 reads CASSDAASSGNTLYF. This chain links TRBV13-1 with TRBJ1-3; D is unclear. The read terminates 1 residue ahead of where the CDR3 ends, so the germline J gene completes it. CDR1 and CDR2 (germline): NSHNY, SYGAGN. V dropped 0 bases and J dropped 0 bases, with 7 bases sitting between them. The CDR3 has 15 residues.

This clone was seen only a few times. The gene names here belong to mouse. The CDR3 end falls 1 residue outside the read, so it is completed with the germline J gene. The chain links TRBV12-2 to TRBJ2-5, with D perhaps TRBD1 (5 bases). V shed 2 bases and J shed 0 bases, with 8 bases lying between them. CDR3 length: 14 residues. In germline, CDR1 is SGHLS, CDR2 HYDKME. The CDR3 region is CASSPGINQDTQYF. The sequenced CDR3 bases are TGTGCCAGCTCTCCAGGGATAAACCAAGACACCCAGTAC.

Comment on this clone: Genes and germline are mouse. The read ends 1 residue early relative to the CDR3; the germline J gene fills the gap. This sequence joins TRBV2 and TRBJ2-5; D is ambiguous. CDR3 length: 13 residues. CDR1 is LGHNA, CDR2 YSYQKL, per germline. V shed 0 bases and J shed 2 bases, with 3 bases lying between them. CDR3 DNA (partial): TGTGCCAGCAGCCAAGATCCCCAAGACACCCAGTAC. Translation: CASSQDPQDTQY. The full CDR3 protein is CASSQDPQDTQYF.

On this clone itself: All gene names here are mouse names. The CDR3 extends 1 residue past the end of the read, so its final part is completed from the germline J gene. This chain uses TRBV14 with TRBJ1-5; a weak D match, TRBD1 (5 bases). There are 14 residues in the CDR3. V lost 2 bases and J 4 bases, leaving 10 bases between the germline ends. Germline V gene lookup returns CDR1 SGHDT and CDR2 FRDEAV. The CDR3: CASSFSGHNQAPLF. The CDR3 bases that were read are TGTGCCAGCAGTTTTTCCGGACATAACCAGGCTCCGCTT.

This clone occurred once. Each gene name is a mouse one. The read halts 1 residue ahead of the CDR3 end, with the missing end drawn from the germline J gene. This chain joins TRBV20 and TRBJ2-5, with a possible D match to TRBD1 (6 bases). This CDR3 is built from 13 residues. Germline V gene data show CDR1 as GFQATS and CDR2 as STVNSAI. Trimming left V 2 bases short and J 0 bases short, with 6 bases between. The DNA read from the CDR3 is TGTGGTGCTAGGAGGGGGAACCAAGACACCCAGTAC. Translation gives CGARRGNQDTQY. The whole CDR3 sequence is CGARRGNQDTQYF.

As to this clone: Genes here carry mouse names. The read is 1 residue too short to cover the CDR3 end, so that end is filled in from the germline J gene. This chain links TRBV23 with TRBJ2-4; TRBD1 reflects the table's D call only, with no check against the DNA. The CDR3 runs 15 residues. CDR1 is KGHTA and CDR2 is FQNQQP in the germline V gene. The sequenced CDR3 bases are TGCTCCAGCAGTCAAGTCAGGGGAGGTCAAAACACCTTGTAC. Translation: CSSSQVRGGQNTLY. The whole CDR3 region reads CSSSQVRGGQNTLYF.

This clone appeared a few times. The genes are named according to mouse. The read terminates 1 residue before the CDR3 end, so the remaining end is supplied by the germline J gene. The chain has TRBV26 and TRBJ1-3; the D gene is possibly TRBD1 (5 bases). This CDR3 has 14 amino acids. CDR1 KGHPV and CDR2 FQNQEV come from the germline V gene (reference sequence). V gave up 7 bases and J gave up 0 bases, with 10 bases separating them. CDR3 region: CASKTANSGNTLYF. Incomplete CDR3 DNA: TGTGCCAGCAAGACAGCAAATTCTGGAAATACGCTCTAT.

A remark on this clone: Mouse gene names apply. From the germline J gene comes the end of the CDR3, since the read stops 1 residue before it. This specimen includes other DNA sequences encoding the same CDR3. This chain joins TRBV31 and TRBJ2-3; 8 bases are a match to TRBD2. The CDR3 is made up of 15 amino acids. Germline CDR1 GKSSPN, CDR2 SITVG. Trimming at V came to 0 bases and at J to 3 bases, leaving 5 bases not matched to a gene. The CDR3 spells CAWSLGGRGAETLYF. CDR3 DNA, as far as it was read: TGTGCCTGGAGTCTGGGGGGGCGGGGGGCAGAAACGCTGTAT.

About this clone: All gene names here are mouse names. The CDR3 bases that were read are TGTGCCTGGAGTCTAGGGGACTGGGGGGCGGAGGACACCGGGCAGCTCTAC. This sequence encodes CAWSLGDWGAEDTGQLY. In full, the CDR3 is CAWSLGDWGAEDTGQLYF. This rearrangement joins TRBV31 to TRBJ2-2, with 12 bases matching TRBD2. The sequenced fragment ends 1 residue before the CDR3 boundary, so the rest is inferred from the germline J gene. In germline, CDR1 is GKSSPN, CDR2 SITVG. This CDR3 spans 18 amino acids. V was pared by 0 bases and J by 3 bases, with 8 bases of the junction left unmatched.

Details on this clone: Mouse names are used for the genes. The read is 1 residue too short to cover the CDR3 end, so that end is filled in from the germline J gene. The V call is TRBV13-1, the J call TRBJ2-7, with D tentatively TRBD2 (6 bases). The CDR3 sequence is 13 residues long. The V gene lost 5 bases and the J gene lost 2 bases, with 11 bases spanning the gap. Germline lookup yields CDR1 NSHNY and CDR2 SYGAGN. CDR3 region: CASSLGPPYEQYF. CDR3 bases read: TGTGCCAGCAGCCTGGGGCCCCCCTATGAACAGTAC.

Points on this clone: Genes here carry mouse names. The read gets to within 1 residue of the CDR3 end, and the germline J gene fills in the rest. The chain is built from TRBV3 and TRBJ1-1; D is undetermined. CDR1 and CDR2 (germline): SNHLY, FYNGKV (reference sequence). The V and J ends lost 2 bases and 0 bases respectively, with 4 bases between them. The CDR3 extends over 13 amino acids. The CDR3 sequence: CASSLQANTEVFF. The CDR3 bases that were read are TGTGCCAGCAGCTTACAGGCAAACACAGAAGTCTTC.

On this clone: Any gene name here is a mouse gene name. Read coverage stops 1 residue before the CDR3 terminus; the germline J gene supplies the remainder. V and J are TRBV29 and TRBJ2-5; TRBD1 agrees at 7 bases. The germline V gene encodes CDR1 MSHET and CDR2 SYDVDS. J lost 5 bases, V lost 8 bases, and 7 bases had no gene match. There are 13 residues in the CDR3. CDR3 sequence reads: CASAQGRRDTQYF. The sequenced part of the CDR3 DNA is TGTGCTAGCGCACAGGGGAGGCGAGACACCCAGTAC. The full variable domain, with the rest looked up from reference TRBV29 and TRBJ2-5, is DMKVTQMPRYLIKRMGENVLLECGQDMSHETMYWYRQDPGLGLQLIYISYDVDSNSEGDIPKGYRVSRKKREHFSLILDSAKTNQTSVYFCASAQGRRDTQYFGPGTRLLVL.

With respect to this clone: Gene names refer to mouse genes. The CDR3 is cut off 1 residue early in the read; its end comes from the germline J gene. The chain links TRBV26 to TRBJ1-1; a possible D gene is TRBD1 (5 bases). The CDR3 length is 14 residues. Looked up from germline, CDR1 is KGHPV and CDR2 is FQNQEV (reference sequence). Trimming stripped 3 bases from V and 4 bases from J, with 12 bases between. This chain's CDR3 is CASSLRREGTEVFF. CDR3 DNA (partial): TGTGCCAGCAGTCTCCGCAGGGAGGGCACAGAAGTCTTC.

This clone is medium-sized in the sample. Genes here carry mouse names. Read coverage stops 1 residue before the CDR3 terminus; the germline J gene supplies the remainder. The chain links TRBV26 to TRBJ1-4, with D possibly being TRBD1 (6 bases). The V end lost 6 bases, the J end lost 5 bases, and 10 bases lay between the germline ends. Germline V gives CDR1 KGHPV, CDR2 FQNQEV (reference sequence). The CDR3 has 13 amino acids. This chain's CDR3 is CASSPGQNERLFF. The sequenced part of the CDR3 DNA is TGTGCCAGCAGCCCGGGACAAAACGAAAGATTATTT.

To note about this clone: Gene labels here are mouse ones. The CDR3 DNA, read in part, is TGTGCCAGCAGTCTGTCCGTTTCTGGAAATACGCTCTAT. This codes for CASSLSVSGNTLY. The entire CDR3 is CASSLSVSGNTLYF. This sequence joins TRBV26 and TRBJ1-3; D gene uncertain. The CDR3 end falls 1 residue outside the read, so it is completed with the germline J gene. Germline CDR1 and CDR2: KGHPV and FQNQEV (reference sequence). This CDR3 is 14 amino acids long. The germline V and J ends were trimmed by 0 bases and 0 bases, with 3 bases remaining between them.

This clone is labeled as medium-sized (0.01 to 0.1%). Gene names denote mouse genes. The CDR3 DNA, read in part, is TGTGCCAGCAGTCTGTCAAGGACAGTCAGTGCAGAAACGCTGTAT. It yields the protein CASSLSRTVSAETLY. The full CDR3 protein is CASSLSRTVSAETLYF. The V call is TRBV26, the J call TRBJ2-3, with a tentative D call TRBD1 (6 bases). The missing CDR3 end, 1 residue past where the read stops, is filled in from the germline J gene. V dropped 0 bases and J dropped 0 bases, with 10 bases sitting between them. The length of the CDR3 is 16 residues. The V gene's germline CDR1 is KGHPV and CDR2 FQNQEV (reference sequence).

Notes on this clone: Gene names and germline refer to mouse. The CDR3 end is not reached by the read, which stops 1 residue before it; the germline J gene fills it in. This chain uses TRBV1 with TRBJ1-1; D unresolved. Per the germline V gene, CDR1 is NSQYPW and CDR2 is LRSPGD (reference sequence). Trimming pared 2 bases from V and 0 bases from J, leaving 7 bases between. This CDR3 spans 14 amino acids. The CDR3 DNA, read in part, is TGCACCTGCAGTGCACGACATGCAAACACAGAAGTCTTC. Its translation is CTCSARHANTEVF. The complete CDR3 protein is CTCSARHANTEVFF.

As to this clone: Gene and germline names: mouse. The CDR3 extends 1 residue past the end of the read, so its final part is completed from the germline J gene. The genes are TRBV3 and TRBJ2-5; 8 bases fit TRBD1. V shed 1 base, J shed 5 bases, and the junction held 5 bases outside the gene matches. The CDR3 contains 15 residues. Germline V gene data show CDR1 as SNHLY and CDR2 as FYNGKV (reference sequence). The CDR3 DNA, read in part, is TGTGCCAGCAGCTTAGGAGACAGGGGTCGAGACACCCAGTAC. Residues: CASSLGDRGRDTQY. The whole CDR3 protein is CASSLGDRGRDTQYF.

Details on this clone: Germline and genes here are mouse. Coverage ceases 1 residue before the CDR3 finishes, and the germline J gene fills in the end. The rearrangement uses TRBV16 and TRBJ2-3; maybe TRBD2 (6 bases). V lost 0 bases and J 1 base, leaving 8 bases between the germline ends. There are 15 residues in the CDR3. Per germline, CDR1 SGHSA and CDR2 FRNQAP. CDR3 loop: CASSLEGGGAETLYF. CDR3 DNA (partial): TGTGCAAGCAGCTTAGAGGGGGGAGGTGCAGAAACGCTGTAT. Based on the CDR3 plus reference TRBV16 and TRBJ2-3, the full variable domain is NAGVIQTPRHKVTGKGQEATLWCEPISGHSAVFWYRQTIVQGLEFLTYFRNQAPIDDSGMPKERFSAQMPNQSHSTLKIQSTQPQDSAVYLCASSLEGGGAETLYFGSGTRLTVL.

In the case of this clone: Here the gene names and germline are mouse. The CDR3 goes on 1 residue after the read ends, and that part is filled in from the germline J gene. This chain uses TRBV2 with TRBJ2-2; TRBD2 matches 7 bases. With V trimmed by 0 bases and J by 7 bases, 5 bases remained unmatched. This CDR3 region has 15 residues. Looked up from germline, CDR1 is LGHNA and CDR2 is YSYQKL. The CDR3 DNA, read in part, is TGTGCCAGCAGCCAAGACCTGGGGGTTTTCGGGCAGCTCTAC. Translated, it gives CASSQDLGVFGQLY. The entire CDR3 is CASSQDLGVFGQLYF.

Worth noting for this clone: The gene names given are mouse names. The read halts 1 residue ahead of the CDR3 end, with the missing end drawn from the germline J gene. The chain uses TRBV13-3 and TRBJ2-5; 8 bases line up with TRBD1. CDR3 length equals 14 residues. J lost 6 bases, V lost 4 bases, and 7 bases had no gene match. Per germline, CDR1 NNHDY and CDR2 SYVADS. The part of the CDR3 DNA that was read is TGTGCCAGCAGTTTAGACAGGGGACGTGACACCCAGTAC. Its translation is CASSLDRGRDTQY. Given in full, the CDR3 is CASSLDRGRDTQYF.

By proportion, this clone is medium-sized. The genes are named according to mouse. The CDR3 goes on 1 residue after the read ends, and that part is filled in from the germline J gene. This chain connects TRBV5 to TRBJ2-7; TRBD2 matches 13 bases. V was clipped by 4 bases and J by 7 bases; unmatched bases: 4. Germline V CDR1 and CDR2: LGHNA, YNLKQL (reference sequence). The CDR3 extends over 14 amino acids. The CDR3 is CASSPRDWGGEQYF. Partial CDR3 DNA: TGTGCCAGCAGCCCCCGGGACTGGGGGGGGGAACAGTAC.

This clone was counted between two and nine times. Any gene name here is a mouse gene name. The sequenced fragment ends 1 residue before the CDR3 boundary, so the rest is inferred from the germline J gene. The gene calls are TRBV13-1 and TRBJ2-7; no clear D gene. Trimming pared 0 bases from V and 4 bases from J, leaving 11 bases between. Germline loops: CDR1 NSHNY, CDR2 SYGAGN. There are 14 residues in the CDR3. CDR3 DNA (partial): TGTGCCAGCAGTGATGGGGCCGGGGTATATGAACAGTAC. It specifies CASSDGAGVYEQY. The CDR3 in full is CASSDGAGVYEQYF.